One T cell receptor beta chain is described in this entry. The repertoire was sequenced with immunoSEQ multiplex PCR; TCRdb's copy has only in-frame clones and lacks some. The sample holds tens of thousands of clones, approximately 82% seen once. The V and J ends lost 0 bases and 7 bases respectively, with 11 bases between them. CDR3 length: 14 amino acids. The germline V gene has CDR1 SGDLS and CDR2 YYNGEE. These data are taken from a study of blood T cell repertoires in COVID-19. Study information: Acute and convalescent COVID-19 samples came from the United States, Italy and Spain. PBMCs, B-cell-depleted T cells, or T cells provided the cDNA or gDNA that made up the material.

The material sequenced was peripheral blood. The chain links TRBV9 to TRBJ2-1, with D perhaps TRBD2 (6 bases). This TCR was recovered from a man older than 75 with active or convalescent COVID-19. This chain's CDR3 is CASSVESGANEQFF. CDR3 DNA: TGTGCCAGCAGCGTAGAGTCGGGAGCGAATGAGCAGTTCTTC.